This T cell receptor (beta chain) was recorded in a study of cytomegalovirus exposure and HLA in healthy donors. The overall study: Out of about 410 genotyped donors, around 80% belonged to the Caucasian-associated ancestry cluster.

Researchers ran the PCR with 60 Vbeta and 13 Jbeta primers. Clones were sequenced by immunoSEQ multiplex PCR, and TCRdb holds only the in-frame ones, with some missing. The profile shows about 150,000 clones, around 80% of them singletons. This CDR3 is 15 amino acids long. The junction had 9 bases not matched to a gene; V was cut back by 3 bases and J by 8 bases. Germline assignment: CDR1 KGHSH and CDR2 LQKENI. Study-wide results and limits: A later analysis linked roughly 17,000 TCR beta sequences to HLA alleles at 0.05 false discovery rate. Only CMV serostatus was available as immune exposure information. Most of the CMV-associated TCR beta chains (in a later analysis) appeared to be HLA-restricted.

Note on this clone: Its specificity is unknown.

The TCR was taken from a man aged 40-50 years in good health and CMV-seropositive. Input material: PBMCs. The rearrangement joins TRBV18 to TRBJ1-2; 10 bases align to TRBD1. The CDR3 loop reads CASSPLDRGSGGYTF. CDR3 sequence (DNA): TGTGCCAGCTCACCCTTGGACAGGGGGTCGGGGGGCTACACCTTC.